This T cell receptor (beta chain) was captured by sequencing in a study of T cells after yellow fever vaccination (dated by TCRdb to about 2019). Study-wide context: Libraries from fractions with low cell numbers were prepared with the SMART-Seq v4 Ultra Low Input RNA kit. To follow T-cell clones before and after primary and booster YFV17D yellow fever vaccination, bulk TCR alpha and beta repertoires were sequenced over time. Two healthy male donors made up the cohort, one aged 18 to 29 years and the other aged 30 to 40 years. Bulk PBMC replicates and cell subsets were isolated from blood drawn at multiple timepoints before and after both primary and secondary immunization. Findings and caveats that apply to the study as a whole: The secondary T-cell response was found to be weaker but faster than the primary response, with a peak reached on day 5 rather than on day 15. Only a couple of donors were included in the study, so the extent to which the findings can be generalized is limited. A small fraction of clonotypes appeared in both the CD4 and CD8 compartments, likely as a result of convergent recombination. Because abundant contaminating clonotypes from the bulk population could be contained in FACS-sorted repertoires, computational filtering was required. Most clones expanded after primary vaccination were re-detected after the booster (96% of CD4 and 88% of CD8), suggesting broad memory maintenance.

This clonotype occurred a few times. Its antigen remains unidentified. One base away there is no much larger clone; base qualities are not given. The CDR3 covers 15 residues, taking in both the cysteine and the phenylalanine. CDR3 DNA is the only sequence kept; it has 45 bases, read in frame from the first base. The junction carries 13 bases between V and J, which are trimmed by 2 bases and 3 bases respectively. The treatment or condition label corresponds to: live attenuated yellow fever vaccine strain. PBMCs were isolated from peripheral blood using a standard Ficoll-Paque protocol. Dynabeads CD4 and CD8 positive selection kits were used to isolate CD4 and CD8 T-cell fractions. RNA was extracted with TriZol from bulk PBMCs, CD4 and CD8 fractions, and dextramer-positive and dextramer-negative fractions. Sequencing relied on an Illumina NovaSeq 6000. TCR cDNA was synthesized by 5'RACE template switching, through which a universal primer site and unique molecular identifiers were introduced. cDNA synthesis was primed from both the TCR alpha and TCR beta constant segments. Two PCR steps were used to amplify libraries, with sample barcodes and sequencing adapters being added in the second step. Libraries were sequenced on Illumina HiSeq 2500 (2x100 bp) or NovaSeq (2x150 bp). In the source study's methods: MIGEC handled demultiplexing of reads and collapsing into UMI consensus sequences, while MiXCR performed V(D)J alignment. Vaccine-responding clonotypes were identified with edgeR using replicate PBMC samples, with FDR below 0.01 and a log2 fold change above 5 up to day 15 being required. Bulk clonotypes were assigned CD4 or CD8 identity according to which sequenced CD4 or CD8 repertoire held them at higher abundance. Through fastp at Q25 and MiXCR, TCRdb rebuilt clones from the public reads, retaining in-frame beta chains. Rows merge per CDR3 protein into single entries with the most common DNA and genes. None of the V and J calls come from the authors' own analysis; TCRdb made them. A total of 340,000 or so distinct CDR3 sequences appear in this sample, around 12% of them only once. The top ten clonotypes cover 2.5% to 3.5% of the sample.

The rearranged chain carries TRBV12-3 or TRBV12-4 and TRBJ1-2; perhaps TRBD1 is the D gene, with 6 bases matching. The source was CD4+ T cells sorted from PBMCs, collected 15 days after the yellow fever booster vaccination. The sequence was collected from a man between 18 and 29 years old who received the YFV17D yellow fever vaccine. The CDR3 reads CASSLLPGADYGYTF. Read as DNA, the sequence is TGTGCCAGCAGTTTACTTCCGGGGGCCGACTATGGCTACACCTTC.